Shown below are 3 T cell receptor beta chains from a single sample sequenced in a study of T cell responses to AZD1222 COVID-19 vaccine. The table came from immunoSEQ multiplex PCR; TCRdb's copy has only in-frame clones and leaves some out. This table has over 130,000 clones, around nine tenths appearing once. The sample in question was peripheral blood, obtained on day 0 of AZD1222 vaccination. Source of these receptors: an adult in good health.

The genes are TRBV6-4 and TRBJ2-2, with D hard to call. Germline values: CDR1 MRHNA, CDR2 SNTAGT. V gave up 2 bases and J gave up 2 bases, with 6 bases separating them. This CDR3 region has 14 residues. The CDR3 DNA sequence: TGTGCCAGCAGTGACGCGACTAACACCGGGGAGCTGTTTTTT. Its translation is CASSDATNTGELFF.

The V gene is TRBV15, the J gene TRBJ2-7; tentative D call: TRBD1 (5 bases). The CDR3 runs 14 residues. Per germline, CDR1 LNHNV and CDR2 YYDKDF (reference sequence). The V and J ends lost 6 bases and 0 bases respectively, with 12 bases between them. CDR3 sequence reads: CATRNGHRSYEQYF. The CDR3 DNA follows: TGTGCCACCAGAAACGGACACCGCTCCTACGAGCAGTACTTC. The full variable domain, rest sourced from reference TRBV15 and TRBJ2-7, is DAMVIQNPRYQVTQFGKPVTLSCSQTLNHNVMYWYQQKSSQAPKLLFHYYDKDFNNEADTPDNFQSRRPNTSFCFLDIRSPGLGDTAMYLCATRNGHRSYEQYFGPGTRLTVT.

The gene calls are TRBV7-9 and TRBJ2-3; D unclear. The CDR3 runs to 10 residues. Trimming left V 8 bases short and J 6 bases short, with 6 bases between. Germline lookup yields CDR1 SEHNR and CDR2 FQNEAQ (reference sequence). In nucleotides, the CDR3 is TGTGCCAGCGAAACGGATACGCAGTATTTT. Translated, it gives CASETDTQYF.